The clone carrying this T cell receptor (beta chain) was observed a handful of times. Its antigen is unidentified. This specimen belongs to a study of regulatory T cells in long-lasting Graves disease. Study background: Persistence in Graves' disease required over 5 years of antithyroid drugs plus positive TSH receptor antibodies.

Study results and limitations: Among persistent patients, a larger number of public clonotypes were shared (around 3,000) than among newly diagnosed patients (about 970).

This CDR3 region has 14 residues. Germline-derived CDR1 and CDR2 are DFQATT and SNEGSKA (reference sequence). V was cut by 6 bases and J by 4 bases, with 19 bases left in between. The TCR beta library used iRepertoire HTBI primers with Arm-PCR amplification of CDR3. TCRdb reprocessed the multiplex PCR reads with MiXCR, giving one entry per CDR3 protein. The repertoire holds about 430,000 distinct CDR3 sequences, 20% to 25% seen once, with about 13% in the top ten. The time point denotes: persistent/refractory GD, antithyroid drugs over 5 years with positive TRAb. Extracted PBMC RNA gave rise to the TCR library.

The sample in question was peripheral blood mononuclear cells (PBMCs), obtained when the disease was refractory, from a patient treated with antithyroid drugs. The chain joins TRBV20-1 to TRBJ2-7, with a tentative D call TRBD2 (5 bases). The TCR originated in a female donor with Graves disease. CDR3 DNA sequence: TGCAGTGCCCCCTCCCGGGTCAGAGGGTACGAGCAGTACTTC. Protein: CSAPSRVRGYEQYF.